This T cell receptor (beta chain) was recovered during a study of T-cell memory formation after mild COVID-19. Study information: For the most part, TCR clusters were specific to one donor.

TCR alpha and TCR beta cDNA libraries carrying sample barcodes and UMIs came from 5'RACE with constant-segment primers. TCRdb reprocessed the 5' RACE reads with MiXCR, giving one entry per CDR3 protein. There are fewer than 700,000 distinct CDR3 sequences in the sample; about 20% occur only once, and about 8.4% lies in the top ten. Remarks on this clonotype: Antigen specificity is unknown.

CDR1 and CDR2 from the germline V gene are LNHNV and YYDKDF (reference sequence). V lost 0 bases to trimming and J lost 8 bases; unmatched junction nucleotides: 8. This CDR3 is 15 amino acids long. Points from the study as a whole: Mostly located in CM and EM were contracting CD4+ clones, with contracting CD8+ clones located in EMRA. Among clones contracting day 15 to 85, CD4/CD8 was balanced, whereas later expanders leaned CD4+.

The sequenced material came from PBMCs or a T cell subset sorted from them (not recorded which). The sequence was obtained from an adult woman who had mild COVID-19 (a few samples of this study predate the infection). Cell type and time point are not known. The rearrangement joins TRBV15 to TRBJ1-1; TRBD1 agrees at 8 bases. The CDR3: CATSRDDYRGIEAFF. The DNA for the CDR3 is TGTGCCACCAGCAGAGATGATTACAGGGGGATCGAAGCTTTCTTT.